These 25 T cell receptor beta chains share one sample of origin, sequenced in a study of T cell responses to AZD1222 COVID-19 vaccine. Profiled with immunoSEQ multiplex PCR; TCRdb holds only in-frame clones, not every one. The sample contains about 130,000 clones, about 88% of which appear only once. Source: peripheral blood, taken on day 0 of MenACWY control vaccination. Receptors originate from an adult in good health.

The chain has TRBV5-1 and TRBJ1-2, with D possibly matching TRBD1 (5 bases). The CDR3 has 15 amino acids. Trimming took 2 bases from V and 7 from J, leaving 18 bases between them. Germline V gene lookup returns CDR1 SGHRS and CDR2 YFSETQ. DNA for the CDR3: TGCGCCAGCAGCTTAATCTCGTTCGGGGCGGGTGGCTACACCTTC. Its protein is CASSLISFGAGGYTF.

This rearrangement joins TRBV6-5 to TRBJ1-1; weak D call: TRBD1 (5 bases). Germline V lookup: CDR1 MNHEY, CDR2 SVGAGI. The CDR3 covers 13 residues. V was pared by 6 bases and J by 0 bases, with 8 bases between. This chain's CDR3 is CASRGGMNTEAFF. The CDR3 DNA reads TGTGCCAGCAGGGGGGGGATGAACACTGAAGCTTTCTTT.

The rearrangement uses TRBV7-6 and TRBJ2-7; D is perhaps TRBD1 (6 bases). This CDR3 comprises 15 residues. CDR1 is SGHVS and CDR2 is FNYEAQ in the germline V gene. V lost 7 bases and J 0 bases, leaving 16 bases between the germline ends. DNA for the CDR3: TGTGCCAGCACTAAGGCTCGGGACAACTCCTACGAGCAGTACTTC. It specifies CASTKARDNSYEQYF.

The rearrangement links TRBV19 to TRBJ1-3; D remains unclear. Looked up from germline, CDR1 is LNHDA and CDR2 is SQIVND (reference sequence). The length of the CDR3 is 12 residues. V was trimmed by 5 bases and J by 1 base, leaving 3 bases between them. CDR3 in amino acids: CASSWSGNTIYF. As DNA, the CDR3 is TGTGCCAGTAGTTGGTCTGGAAACACCATATATTTT.

The chain couples TRBV29-1 to TRBJ2-5, with 8 bases that match TRBD2. The CDR3 runs 15 residues. The V segment lost 6 bases and the J segment 4 bases; nucleotides outside the gene matches: 13. CDR1 SQVTM and CDR2 ANQGSEA come from the germline V gene. CDR3 residues: CSVVMSAGESETQYF. The CDR3 DNA is TGCAGCGTCGTCATGTCAGCGGGAGAATCAGAGACCCAGTACTTC.

The gene calls are TRBV9 and TRBJ2-3; D is unclear. CDR1 is SGDLS and CDR2 is YYNGEE in the germline V gene. Trimming removed 0 bases from V and 7 bases from J, with 15 bases in between. The CDR3 runs 15 residues. CDR3 residues: CASSVVGISSHTQYF. The CDR3 coding sequence is TGTGCCAGCAGCGTAGTGGGCATTTCCTCCCATACGCAGTATTTT.

V gene TRBV27 combines with J gene TRBJ1-1, with D unclear. The CDR3 sequence is 12 residues long. Germline CDR1 reads MNHEY; CDR2 reads SMNVEV (reference sequence). V was clipped by 3 bases and J by 6 bases, with 8 bases between them. CDR3 amino acids: CASSLVGAEAFF. The CDR3 nucleotides read TGTGCCAGCAGTTTGGTTGGGGCTGAAGCTTTCTTT.

The chain employs TRBV28 and TRBJ2-2; the D is unclear. Germline CDR1 reads MDHEN; CDR2 reads SYDVKM. The CDR3 extends over 13 amino acids. V lost 7 bases and J lost 4, with 10 bases in between. The CDR3 DNA is TGTGCCAGCAACTTCTTGGCCACCGGGGAGCTGTTTTTT. Amino acids: CASNFLATGELFF.

The chain combines TRBV9 with TRBJ2-5, with 10 bases matching TRBD2. The CDR3 covers 16 residues. Germline trimming cut 4 bases from V and 0 bases from J; bases unmatched to any gene: 6. Germline lookup yields CDR1 SGDLS and CDR2 YYNGEE. The CDR3 DNA is TGTGCCAGCAGCTTCCAGGGACTAGCGCACCAAGAGACCCAGTACTTC. Translated: CASSFQGLAHQETQYF.

The chain has TRBV7-9 and TRBJ2-7, with D possibly called TRBD1 or TRBD2 (8 bases each). The V gene lost 8 bases and the J gene lost 6 bases, with 23 bases spanning the gap. The CDR3 loop spans 15 amino acids. Germline CDR1 SEHNR, CDR2 FQNEAQ (reference sequence). The CDR3 nucleotides read TGTGCCAGCGTTACGGGGGGGACAGGAGGCTCCGAGCAGTACTTC. Amino acid sequence: CASVTGGTGGSEQYF.

This sequence joins TRBV5-1 and TRBJ1-1; D is ambiguous. The germline gives CDR1 SGHRS, CDR2 YFSETQ. Trimming pared 6 bases from V and 1 base from J, leaving 13 bases between. The CDR3 has 14 amino acids. Here the CDR3 DNA reads TGCGCCAGCAACTATTGGGGAGGGAACACTGAAGCTTTCTTT. It is translated as CASNYWGGNTEAFF.

This chain connects TRBV5-1 to TRBJ1-3; TRBD1 matches 10 bases. This CDR3 region has 15 residues. The V and J ends lost 4 bases and 4 bases, in that order; junction bases with no gene match: 5. Looked up from germline, CDR1 is SGHRS and CDR2 is YFSETQ. The CDR3, as DNA: TGCGCCAGCAGCCTACGGACAGGGGGAGGAAACACCATATATTTT. Amino acid sequence: CASSLRTGGGNTIYF.

This chain uses TRBV28 with TRBJ1-1, with D uncertain. Germline CDR1 reads MDHEN; CDR2 reads SYDVKM. This CDR3 spans 15 amino acids. With 5 bases removed from V and 4 bases from J, the gap between germline ends came to 17 bases. The CDR3: CASSTIPSGSTEAFF. In DNA form, the CDR3 reads TGTGCCAGCAGTACGATTCCAAGCGGTAGCACTGAAGCTTTCTTT.

This clone was recorded a few times. This chain links TRBV19 with TRBJ1-2; a possible D gene is TRBD1 (5 bases). Per germline, CDR1 LNHDA and CDR2 SQIVND (reference sequence). The CDR3 loop spans 14 amino acids. The V gene lost 7 bases and the J gene lost 4 bases, with 16 bases spanning the gap. The DNA for the CDR3 is TGTGCCAGTACCGGGGGACGGAATCTCTATGGCTACACCTTC. Amino acid sequence: CASTGGRNLYGYTF.

The rearrangement uses TRBV6-5 and TRBJ1-3; D unresolved. The CDR3 has 16 residues. Germline CDR1 and CDR2: MNHEY and SVGAGI. The ends were cut back, 0 bases at V and 1 base at J, with 10 bases in the middle. CDR3 nucleotide sequence: TGTGCCAGCAGTTACTCGACTGGGGAATCTGGAAACACCATATATTTT. Its translation is CASSYSTGESGNTIYF.

The rearrangement links TRBV19 to TRBJ1-3; tentative D call: TRBD1 (6 bases). CDR1 and CDR2 from the germline V gene are LNHDA and SQIVND (reference sequence). Trimming stripped 5 bases from V and 2 bases from J, with 13 bases between. The CDR3 is 15 amino acids. The CDR3 reads CASSSTRTAGNTIYF. The CDR3 nucleotides are TGTGCCAGTAGTTCGACGCGGACAGCTGGAAACACCATATATTTT.

DNA of the CDR3: TGTGCCAGCATTCCGGGGGGACTTCTGTACCAAGAGACCCAGTACTTC. Amino acids: CASIPGGLLYQETQYF. The chain has TRBV5-5 and TRBJ2-5, with 7 bases aligning to TRBD2. V gave up 6 bases and J gave up 0 bases; unmatched junction bases: 11. The CDR3 consists of 16 residues. From germline, CDR1 is SGHKS and CDR2 YYEKEE (reference sequence).

V and J are TRBV2 and TRBJ1-1; tentative D call: TRBD1 (5 bases). This CDR3 comprises 14 residues. Germline loops: CDR1 SNHLY, CDR2 FYNNEI. V lost 0 bases and J 6 bases, leaving 11 bases between the germline ends. The chain's CDR3 is CASSEAQGSSEAFF. DNA for the CDR3: TGTGCCAGCAGTGAAGCGCAGGGCTCCTCTGAAGCTTTCTTT.

The chain joins TRBV4-2 to TRBJ2-7; 9 nucleotides match TRBD2. The junction had 9 bases not matched to a gene; V was cut back by 3 bases and J by 3 bases. Germline V CDR1 and CDR2: LGHNA, YNFKEQ. The CDR3 totals 16 residues. CDR3 bases: TGTGCCAGCAGCCATCCTCCGGCTAGCGGGAACTACGAGCAGTACTTC. Its translation: CASSHPPASGNYEQYF.

This clone occurred once. V is TRBV6-5 and J is TRBJ2-2, with 7 bases that match TRBD2. CDR1 and CDR2 from the germline V gene are MNHEY and SVGAGI. V trimming: 5 bases; J trimming: 6 bases; junction bases outside the gene matches: 9. The CDR3 has 15 residues. CDR3 nucleotide sequence: TGTGCCAGCAGTCCCGGGAGGAGCGTCGCCGGGGAGCTGTTTTTT. As protein: CASSPGRSVAGELFF.

The chain couples TRBV7-6 to TRBJ2-2; D gene unclear. CDR3 length equals 17 residues. The germline CDR1 and CDR2 sequences are SGHVS and FNYEAQ. V shed 7 bases and J shed 6 bases, with 24 bases lying between them. CDR3 bases: TGTGCCAGCACTCTTCAAGCCCCTAAGCAACTACCCGGGGAGCTGTTTTTT. Translation gives CASTLQAPKQLPGELFF.

This chain links TRBV24-1 with TRBJ2-6, with TRBD2 identical over 7 bases. Trimming at V came to 5 bases and at J to 4 bases, leaving 13 bases not matched to a gene. This CDR3 has 18 amino acids. Germline assignment: CDR1 KGHDR and CDR2 SFDVKD. The CDR3 region is CATSAPGGGKTGANVLTF. CDR3 in DNA: TGTGCCACCAGTGCCCCTGGGGGGGGAAAAACCGGGGCCAACGTCCTGACTTTC.

The rearrangement joins TRBV24-1 to TRBJ1-1; D ambiguous. This CDR3 has 14 residues. Germline V gene data show CDR1 as KGHDR and CDR2 as SFDVKD. Trimming left V 3 bases short and J 11 bases short, with 18 bases between. CDR3 region: CATSDPTTPSEAFF. The DNA for the CDR3 is TGTGCCACCAGTGATCCCACTACACCCTCCGAGGCTTTCTTT.

The chain links TRBV28 to TRBJ1-5; D gene ambiguous. The germline gives CDR1 MDHEN, CDR2 SYDVKM. The CDR3 covers 15 residues. Trimming shortened V by 7 bases and J by 2 bases, and 15 bases separated the two germline ends. The CDR3 nucleotides read TGTGCCAGCACCGTTCCAATCGGGGGCAATCAGCCCCAGCATTTT. Protein sequence: CASTVPIGGNQPQHF.

The chain is built from TRBV11-2 and TRBJ2-4; the D gene is possibly TRBD2 (5 bases). The germline CDR1 and CDR2 sequences are SGHAT and FQNNGV. The CDR3 length is 14 residues. The V gene lost 8 bases and the J gene lost 4 bases, with 15 bases spanning the gap. The DNA for the CDR3 is TGTGCCAGCGCTTCCCAGACGGGGAAAAACATTCAGTACTTC. This gives the protein CASASQTGKNIQYF.